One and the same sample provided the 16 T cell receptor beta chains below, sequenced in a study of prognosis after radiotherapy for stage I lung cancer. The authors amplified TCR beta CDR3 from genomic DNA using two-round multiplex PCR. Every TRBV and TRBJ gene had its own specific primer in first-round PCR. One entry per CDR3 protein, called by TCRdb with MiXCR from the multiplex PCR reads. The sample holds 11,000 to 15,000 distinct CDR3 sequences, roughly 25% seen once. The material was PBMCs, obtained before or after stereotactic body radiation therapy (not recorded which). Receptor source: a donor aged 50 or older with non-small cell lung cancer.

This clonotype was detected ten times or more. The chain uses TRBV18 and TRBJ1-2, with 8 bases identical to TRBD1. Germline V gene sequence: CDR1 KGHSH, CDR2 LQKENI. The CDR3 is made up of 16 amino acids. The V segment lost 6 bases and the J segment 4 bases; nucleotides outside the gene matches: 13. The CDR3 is CASSPTGEFYVYGYTF. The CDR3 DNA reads TGTGCCAGCTCGCCGACAGGGGAGTTTTACGTCTATGGCTACACCTTC.

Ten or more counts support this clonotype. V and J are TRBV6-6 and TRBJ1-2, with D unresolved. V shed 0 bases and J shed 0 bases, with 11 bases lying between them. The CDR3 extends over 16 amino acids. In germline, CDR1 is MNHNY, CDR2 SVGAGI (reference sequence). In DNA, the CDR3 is TGTGCCAGCAGTTACTCGGGGAAGGGAGCTAACTATGGCTACACCTTC. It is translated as CASSYSGKGANYGYTF.

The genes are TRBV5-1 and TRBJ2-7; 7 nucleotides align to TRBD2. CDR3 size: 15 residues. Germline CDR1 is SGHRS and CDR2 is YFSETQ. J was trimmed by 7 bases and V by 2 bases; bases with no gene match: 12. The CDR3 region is CASSFLTIGRYEQYF. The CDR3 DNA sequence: TGCGCCAGCAGCTTTCTAACTATCGGGAGGTATGAGCAGTACTTC.

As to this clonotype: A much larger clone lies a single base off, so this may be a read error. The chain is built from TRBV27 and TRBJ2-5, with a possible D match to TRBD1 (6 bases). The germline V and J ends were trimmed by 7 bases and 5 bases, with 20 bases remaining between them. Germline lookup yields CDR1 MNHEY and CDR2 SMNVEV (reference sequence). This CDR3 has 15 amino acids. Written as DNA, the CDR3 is TGTGCCAGCATTTTTAAGGGGGTCGATCCGGAGACCCAGTACTTC. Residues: CASIFKGVDPETQYF.

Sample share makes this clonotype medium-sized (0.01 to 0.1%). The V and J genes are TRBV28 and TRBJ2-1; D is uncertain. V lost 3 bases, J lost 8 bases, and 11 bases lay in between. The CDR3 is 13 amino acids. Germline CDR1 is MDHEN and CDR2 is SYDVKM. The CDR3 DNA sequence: TGTGCCAGCAGTTTTAACAGCCTCCATGAGCAGTTCTTC. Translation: CASSFNSLHEQFF.

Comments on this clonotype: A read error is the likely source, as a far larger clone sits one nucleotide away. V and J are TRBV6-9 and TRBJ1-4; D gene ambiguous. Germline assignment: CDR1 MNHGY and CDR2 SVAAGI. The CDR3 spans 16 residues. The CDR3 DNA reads TGTGACAGCAGTGAGGGCACTGGAGCAACTAATGAAAAACTGTTTTTT. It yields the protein CDSSEGTGATNEKLFF.

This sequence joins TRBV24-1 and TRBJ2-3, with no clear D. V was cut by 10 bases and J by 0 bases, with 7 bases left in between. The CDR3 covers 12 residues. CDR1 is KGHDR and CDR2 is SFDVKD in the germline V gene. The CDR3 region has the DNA TGTGCCACAGCCCAAAGCACAGATACGCAGTATTTT. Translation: CATAQSTDTQYF.

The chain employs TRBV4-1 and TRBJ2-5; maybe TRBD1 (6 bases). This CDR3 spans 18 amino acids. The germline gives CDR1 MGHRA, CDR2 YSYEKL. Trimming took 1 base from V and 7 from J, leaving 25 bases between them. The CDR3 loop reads CASSQVSQGRPTEGTQYF. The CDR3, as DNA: TGCGCCAGCAGCCAAGTCTCTCAGGGGAGACCGACCGAAGGGACCCAGTACTTC.

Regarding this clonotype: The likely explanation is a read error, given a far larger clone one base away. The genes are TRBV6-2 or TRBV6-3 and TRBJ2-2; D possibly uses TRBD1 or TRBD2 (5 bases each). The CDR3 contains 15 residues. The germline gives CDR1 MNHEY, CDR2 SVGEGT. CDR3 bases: TGTGCCTGCAGCCCCGGGACCCAGTTCACCGGGGAGCTGTTTTTT. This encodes CACSPGTQFTGELFF.

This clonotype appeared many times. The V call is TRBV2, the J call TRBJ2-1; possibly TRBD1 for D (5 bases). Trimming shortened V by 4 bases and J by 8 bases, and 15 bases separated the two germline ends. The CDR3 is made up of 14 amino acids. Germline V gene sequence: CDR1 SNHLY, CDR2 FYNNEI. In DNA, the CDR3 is TGTGCCAGCAGTGTGCAGGGTTTCGCCGATGAGCAGTTCTTC. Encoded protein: CASSVQGFADEQFF.

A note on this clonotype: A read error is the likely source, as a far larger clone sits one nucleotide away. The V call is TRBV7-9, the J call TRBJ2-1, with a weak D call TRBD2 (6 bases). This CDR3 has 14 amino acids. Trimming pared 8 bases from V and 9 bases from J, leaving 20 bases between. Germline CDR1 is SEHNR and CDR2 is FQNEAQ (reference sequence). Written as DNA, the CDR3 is TGTGCCAGCTCTTCGCCGGGAGCCGGGCGTGAGCAGTTCTTC. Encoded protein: CASSSPGAGREQFF.

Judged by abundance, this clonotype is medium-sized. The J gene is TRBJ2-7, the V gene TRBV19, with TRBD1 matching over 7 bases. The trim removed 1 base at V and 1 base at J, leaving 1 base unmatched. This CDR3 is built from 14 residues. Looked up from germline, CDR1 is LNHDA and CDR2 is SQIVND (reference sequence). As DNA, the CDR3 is TGTGCCAGTAGTATAGGGGACAGTTCCTACGAGCAGTACTTC. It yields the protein CASSIGDSSYEQYF.

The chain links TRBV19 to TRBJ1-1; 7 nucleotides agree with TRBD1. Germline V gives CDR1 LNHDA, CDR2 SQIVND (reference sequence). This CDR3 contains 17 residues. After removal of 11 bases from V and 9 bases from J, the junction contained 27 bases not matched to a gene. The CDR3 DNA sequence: TGTGCCGGTACAAGGGGCACTGGGACAGCAGATAAGCTGAAAGCTTTCTTT. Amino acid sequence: CAGTRGTGTADKLKAFF.

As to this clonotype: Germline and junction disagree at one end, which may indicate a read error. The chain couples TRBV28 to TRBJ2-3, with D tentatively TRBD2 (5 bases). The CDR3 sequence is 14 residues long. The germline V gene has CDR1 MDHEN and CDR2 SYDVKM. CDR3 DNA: TGTGCCAGCACCTTAAAGCCTAGCACAGATACGAAGTATTTT. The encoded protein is CASTLKPSTDTKYF.

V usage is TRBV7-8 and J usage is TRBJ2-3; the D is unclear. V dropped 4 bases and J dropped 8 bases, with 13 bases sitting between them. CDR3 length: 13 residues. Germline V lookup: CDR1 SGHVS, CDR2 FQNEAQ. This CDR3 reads CASSYGPLGTQYF. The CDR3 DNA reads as TGTGCCAGCAGCTACGGCCCGCTAGGTACGCAGTATTTT. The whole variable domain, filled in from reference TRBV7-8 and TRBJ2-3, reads GAGVSQSPRYKVAKRGQDVALRCDPISGHVSLFWYQQALGQGPEFLTYFQNEAQLDKSGLPSDRFFAERPEGSVSTLKIQRTQQEDSAVYLCASSYGPLGTQYFGPGTRLTVL.

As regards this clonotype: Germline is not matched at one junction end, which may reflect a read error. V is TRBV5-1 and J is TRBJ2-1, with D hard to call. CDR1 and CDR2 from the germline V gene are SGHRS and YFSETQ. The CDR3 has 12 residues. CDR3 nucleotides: TGCGCCAGCAGCTTGAAAAGCCATGAGCAGTTCTTT. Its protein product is CASSLKSHEQFF.